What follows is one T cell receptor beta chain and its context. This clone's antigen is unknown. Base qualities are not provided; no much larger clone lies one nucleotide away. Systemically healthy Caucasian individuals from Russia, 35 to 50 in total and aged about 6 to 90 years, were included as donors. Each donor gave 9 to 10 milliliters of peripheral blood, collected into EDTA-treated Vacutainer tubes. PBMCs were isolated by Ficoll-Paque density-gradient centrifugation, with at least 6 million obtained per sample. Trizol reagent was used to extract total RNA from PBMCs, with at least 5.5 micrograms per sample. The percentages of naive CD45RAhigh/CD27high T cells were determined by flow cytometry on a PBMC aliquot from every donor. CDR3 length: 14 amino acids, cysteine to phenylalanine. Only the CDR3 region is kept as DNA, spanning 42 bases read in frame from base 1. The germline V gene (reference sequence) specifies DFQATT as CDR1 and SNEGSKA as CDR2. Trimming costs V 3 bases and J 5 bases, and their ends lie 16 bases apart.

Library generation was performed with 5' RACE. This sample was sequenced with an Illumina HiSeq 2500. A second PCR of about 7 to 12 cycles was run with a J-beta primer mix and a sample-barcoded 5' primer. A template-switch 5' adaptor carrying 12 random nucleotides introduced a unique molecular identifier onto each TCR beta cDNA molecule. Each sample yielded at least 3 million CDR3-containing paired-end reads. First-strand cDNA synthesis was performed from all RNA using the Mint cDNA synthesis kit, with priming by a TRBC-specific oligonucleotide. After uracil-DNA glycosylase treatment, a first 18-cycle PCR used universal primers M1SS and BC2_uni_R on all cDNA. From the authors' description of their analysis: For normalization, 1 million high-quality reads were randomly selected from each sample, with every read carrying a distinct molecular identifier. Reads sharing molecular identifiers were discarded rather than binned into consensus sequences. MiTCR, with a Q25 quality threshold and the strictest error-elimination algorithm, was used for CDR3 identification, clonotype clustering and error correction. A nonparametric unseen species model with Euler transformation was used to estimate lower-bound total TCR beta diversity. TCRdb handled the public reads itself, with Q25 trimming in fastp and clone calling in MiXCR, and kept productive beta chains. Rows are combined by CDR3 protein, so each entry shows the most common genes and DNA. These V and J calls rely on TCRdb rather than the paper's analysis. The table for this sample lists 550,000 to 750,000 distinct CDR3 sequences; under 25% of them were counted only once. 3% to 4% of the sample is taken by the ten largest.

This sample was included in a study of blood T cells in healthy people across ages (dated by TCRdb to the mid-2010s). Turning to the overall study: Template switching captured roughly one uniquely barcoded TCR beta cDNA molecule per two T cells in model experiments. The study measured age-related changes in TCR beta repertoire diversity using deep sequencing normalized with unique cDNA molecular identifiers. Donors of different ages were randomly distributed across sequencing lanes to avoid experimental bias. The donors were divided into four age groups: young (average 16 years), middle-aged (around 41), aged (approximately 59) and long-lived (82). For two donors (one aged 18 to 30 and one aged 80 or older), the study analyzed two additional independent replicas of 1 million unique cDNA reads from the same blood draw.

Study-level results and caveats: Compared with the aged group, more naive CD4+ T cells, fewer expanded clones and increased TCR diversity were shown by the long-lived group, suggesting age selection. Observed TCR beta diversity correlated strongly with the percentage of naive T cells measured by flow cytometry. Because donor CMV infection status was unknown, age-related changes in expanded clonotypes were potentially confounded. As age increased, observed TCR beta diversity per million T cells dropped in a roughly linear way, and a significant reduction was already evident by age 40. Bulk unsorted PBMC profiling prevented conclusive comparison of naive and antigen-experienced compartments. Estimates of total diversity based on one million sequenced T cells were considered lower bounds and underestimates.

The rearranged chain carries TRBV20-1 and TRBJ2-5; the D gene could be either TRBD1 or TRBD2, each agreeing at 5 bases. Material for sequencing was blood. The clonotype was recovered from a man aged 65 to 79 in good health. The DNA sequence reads TGCAGTGCTAGTAAGGGGACCCTCCGGGAGACCCAGTACTTC. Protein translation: CSASKGTLRETQYF.